This T cell receptor (beta chain) derives from a study of T cell repertoires in cytomegalovirus infection. Trimming stripped 3 bases from V and 2 bases from J, with 10 bases between. This CDR3 contains 14 residues. This clonotype was detected only a few times. TCRdb re-derived calls from the reads in MiXCR, one entry per CDR3 protein. In the table there are 350,000 to 550,000 distinct CDR3 sequences, approximately 33% of which are singletons. Sequenced input: PBMCs. The sequence derives from a human donor in good health (CMV status not recorded). Some clones in this sample may be carry-over from other donors' samples. The V and J genes are TRBV12-3 or TRBV12-4 and TRBJ1-1; D gene uncertain. The CDR3, as DNA: TGTGCCAGCAGTTTTCAGGTGATAAACACTGAAGCTTTCTTT. It encodes CASSFQVINTEAFF.